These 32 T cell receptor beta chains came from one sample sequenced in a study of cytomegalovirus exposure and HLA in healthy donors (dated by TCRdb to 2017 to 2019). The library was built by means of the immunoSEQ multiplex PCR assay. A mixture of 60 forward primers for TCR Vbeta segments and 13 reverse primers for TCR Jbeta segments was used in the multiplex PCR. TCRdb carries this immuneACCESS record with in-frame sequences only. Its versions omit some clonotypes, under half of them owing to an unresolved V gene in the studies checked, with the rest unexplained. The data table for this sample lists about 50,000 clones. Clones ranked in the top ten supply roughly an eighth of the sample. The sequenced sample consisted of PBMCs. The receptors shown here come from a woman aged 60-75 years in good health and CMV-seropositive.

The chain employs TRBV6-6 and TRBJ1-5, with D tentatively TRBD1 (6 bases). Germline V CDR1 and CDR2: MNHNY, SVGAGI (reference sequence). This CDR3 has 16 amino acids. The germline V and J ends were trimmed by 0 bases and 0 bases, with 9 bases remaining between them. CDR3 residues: CASSYSGQTSNQPQHF. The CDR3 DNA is TGTGCCAGCAGTTACTCGGGACAAACTAGCAATCAGCCCCAGCATTTT.

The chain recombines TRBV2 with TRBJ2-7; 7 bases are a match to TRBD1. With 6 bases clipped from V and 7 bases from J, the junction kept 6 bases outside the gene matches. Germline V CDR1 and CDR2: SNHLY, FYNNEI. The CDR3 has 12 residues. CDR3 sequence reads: CASRPGQWEQYF. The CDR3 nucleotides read TGTGCCAGCAGGCCGGGACAGTGGGAGCAGTACTTC.

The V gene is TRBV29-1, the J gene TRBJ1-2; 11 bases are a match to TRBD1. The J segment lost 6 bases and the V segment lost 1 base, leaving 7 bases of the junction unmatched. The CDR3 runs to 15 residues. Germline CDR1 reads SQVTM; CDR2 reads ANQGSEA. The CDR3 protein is CSVEAKGQGVNGYTF. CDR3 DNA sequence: TGCAGCGTTGAAGCTAAGGGACAGGGGGTAAATGGCTACACCTTC.

CDR3 sequence reads: CASSYSAGRISPLHF. In nucleotides, the CDR3 is TGTGCCAGCAGTTACTCTGCGGGCCGAATTTCACCCCTCCACTTT. This chain uses TRBV6-6 with TRBJ1-6; D call uncertain. Trimming cost V 0 bases and J 9 bases, with 12 bases left between them. The CDR3 totals 15 residues. Germline CDR1 is MNHNY and CDR2 is SVGAGI (reference sequence).

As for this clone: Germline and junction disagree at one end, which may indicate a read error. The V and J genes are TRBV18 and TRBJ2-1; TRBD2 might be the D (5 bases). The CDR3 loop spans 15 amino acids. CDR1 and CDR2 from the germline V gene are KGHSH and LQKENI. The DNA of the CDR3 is TGTGCCAGCTCACCACTCGGGGTCTACTACCATGAGCAGTTCTTC. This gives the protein CASSPLGVYYHEQFF.

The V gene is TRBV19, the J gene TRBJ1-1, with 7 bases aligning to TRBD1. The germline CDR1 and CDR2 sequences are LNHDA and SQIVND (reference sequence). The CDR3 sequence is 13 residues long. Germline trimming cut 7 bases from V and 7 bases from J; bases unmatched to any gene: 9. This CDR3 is CASTPQGRGEAFF. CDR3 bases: TGTGCCAGTACCCCACAGGGGCGGGGTGAAGCTTTCTTT.

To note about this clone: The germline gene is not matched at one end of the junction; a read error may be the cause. The CDR3 protein is CASSPDNYEQYF. The CDR3, as DNA: TGTGCTAGCAGCCCAGATAACTACGAGCAGTACTTC. The chain employs TRBV7-7 and TRBJ2-7, with D uncertain. The germline V gene encodes CDR1 SSHAT and CDR2 FNYEAQ (reference sequence). The CDR3 loop spans 12 amino acids.

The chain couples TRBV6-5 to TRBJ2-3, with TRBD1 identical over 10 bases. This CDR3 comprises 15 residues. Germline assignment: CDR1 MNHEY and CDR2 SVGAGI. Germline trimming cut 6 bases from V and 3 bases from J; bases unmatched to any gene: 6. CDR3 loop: CASSPGTGVTDTQYF. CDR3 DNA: TGTGCCAGCAGCCCCGGGACAGGGGTTACAGATACGCAGTATTTT.

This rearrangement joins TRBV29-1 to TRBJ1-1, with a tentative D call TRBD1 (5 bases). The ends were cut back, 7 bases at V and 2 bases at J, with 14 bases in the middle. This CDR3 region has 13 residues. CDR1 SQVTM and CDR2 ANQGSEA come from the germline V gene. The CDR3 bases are TGCAGCGCCGAAAGGGGCAGTAACACTGAAGCTTTCTTT. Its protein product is CSAERGSNTEAFF.

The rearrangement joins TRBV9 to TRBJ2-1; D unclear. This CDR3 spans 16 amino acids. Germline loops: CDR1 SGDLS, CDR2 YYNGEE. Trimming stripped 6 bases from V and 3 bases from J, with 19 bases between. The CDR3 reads CASTLSGSPGYNEQFF. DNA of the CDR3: TGTGCCAGCACCCTTTCCGGGTCCCCTGGCTACAATGAGCAGTTCTTC.

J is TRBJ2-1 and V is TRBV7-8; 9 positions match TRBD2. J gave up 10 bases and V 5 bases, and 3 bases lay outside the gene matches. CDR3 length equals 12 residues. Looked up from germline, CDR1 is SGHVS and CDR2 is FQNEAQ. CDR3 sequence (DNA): TGTGCCAGCAGCCCTGGACTAGCGGAGCAGTTCTTC. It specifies CASSPGLAEQFF.

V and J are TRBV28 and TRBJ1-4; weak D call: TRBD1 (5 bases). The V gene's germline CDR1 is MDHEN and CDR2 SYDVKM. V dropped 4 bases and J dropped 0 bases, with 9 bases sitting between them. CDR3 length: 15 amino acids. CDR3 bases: TGTGCCAGCAGTTCAACAGGAGCAACTAATGAAAAACTGTTTTTT. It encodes CASSSTGATNEKLFF.

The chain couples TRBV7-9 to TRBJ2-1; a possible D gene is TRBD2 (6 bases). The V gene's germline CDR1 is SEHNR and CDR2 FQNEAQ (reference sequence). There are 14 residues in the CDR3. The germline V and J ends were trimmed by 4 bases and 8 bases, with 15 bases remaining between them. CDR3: CASSSAGTGDEQFF. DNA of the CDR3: TGTGCCAGCAGCTCCGCCGGGACGGGAGATGAGCAGTTCTTC.

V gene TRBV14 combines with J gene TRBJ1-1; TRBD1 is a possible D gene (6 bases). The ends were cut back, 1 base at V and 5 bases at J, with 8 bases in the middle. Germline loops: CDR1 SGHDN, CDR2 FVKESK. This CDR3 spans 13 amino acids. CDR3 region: CASSQAQGTEAFF. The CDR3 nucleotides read TGTGCCAGCAGCCAAGCCCAGGGGACTGAAGCTTTCTTT.

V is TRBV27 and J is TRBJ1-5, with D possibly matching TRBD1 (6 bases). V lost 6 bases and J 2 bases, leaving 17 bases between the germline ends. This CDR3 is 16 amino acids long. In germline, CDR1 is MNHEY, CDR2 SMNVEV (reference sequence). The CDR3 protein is CASRKQGTYGNQPQHF. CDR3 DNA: TGTGCCAGCAGAAAACAGGGAACTTATGGCAATCAGCCCCAGCATTTT.

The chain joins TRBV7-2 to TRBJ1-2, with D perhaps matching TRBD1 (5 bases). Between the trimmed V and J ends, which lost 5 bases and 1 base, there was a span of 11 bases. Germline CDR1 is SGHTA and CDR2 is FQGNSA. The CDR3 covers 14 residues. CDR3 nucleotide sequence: TGTGCCAGCAGCATGAATCAGGGTAACTATGGCTACACCTTC. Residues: CASSMNQGNYGYTF.

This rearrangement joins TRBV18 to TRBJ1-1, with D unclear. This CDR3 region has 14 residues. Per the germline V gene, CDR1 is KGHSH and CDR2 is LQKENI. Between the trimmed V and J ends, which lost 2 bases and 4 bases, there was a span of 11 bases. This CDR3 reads CASSPSSEGTEAFF. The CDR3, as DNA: TGTGCCAGCTCACCAAGCTCTGAGGGCACTGAAGCTTTCTTT. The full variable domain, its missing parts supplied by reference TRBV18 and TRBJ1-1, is NAGVMQNPRHLVRRRGQEARLRCSPMKGHSHVYWYRQLPEEGLKFMVYLQKENIIDESGMPKERFSAEFPKEGPSILRIQQVVRGDSAAYFCASSPSSEGTEAFFGQGTRLTVV.

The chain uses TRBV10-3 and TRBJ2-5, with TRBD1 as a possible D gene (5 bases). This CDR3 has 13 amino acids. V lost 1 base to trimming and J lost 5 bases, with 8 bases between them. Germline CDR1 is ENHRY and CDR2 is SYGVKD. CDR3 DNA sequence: TGTGCCATCAGTGAGTACAGGTCGGAGACCCAGTACTTC. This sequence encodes CAISEYRSETQYF.

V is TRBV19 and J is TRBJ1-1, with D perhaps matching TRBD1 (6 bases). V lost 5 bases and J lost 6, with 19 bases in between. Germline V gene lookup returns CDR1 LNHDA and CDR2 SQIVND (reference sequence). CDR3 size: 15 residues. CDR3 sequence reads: CASSPRTVSRPEAFF. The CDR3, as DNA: TGTGCCAGTAGTCCCCGGACAGTTTCAAGGCCTGAAGCTTTCTTT.

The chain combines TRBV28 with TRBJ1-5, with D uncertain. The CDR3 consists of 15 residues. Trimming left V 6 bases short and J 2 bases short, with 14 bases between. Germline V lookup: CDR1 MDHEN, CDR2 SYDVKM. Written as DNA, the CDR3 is TGTGCCAGCAGGAAGGACGGGGATCGCAATCAGCCCCAGCATTTT. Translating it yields CASRKDGDRNQPQHF.

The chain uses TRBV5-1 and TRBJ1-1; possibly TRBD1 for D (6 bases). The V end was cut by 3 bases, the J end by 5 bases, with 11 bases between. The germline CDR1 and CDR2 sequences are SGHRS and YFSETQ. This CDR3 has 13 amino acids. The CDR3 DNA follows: TGCGCCAGCAGCTCGGTACAGGGTACTGAAGCTTTCTTT. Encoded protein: CASSSVQGTEAFF.

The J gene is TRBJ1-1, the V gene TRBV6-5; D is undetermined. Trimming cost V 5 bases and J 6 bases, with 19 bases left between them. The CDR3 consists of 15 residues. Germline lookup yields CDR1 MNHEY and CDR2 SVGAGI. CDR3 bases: TGTGCCAGCAGTCCTAAGGGTTACGGGGTCGCTGAAGCTTTCTTT. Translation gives CASSPKGYGVAEAFF.

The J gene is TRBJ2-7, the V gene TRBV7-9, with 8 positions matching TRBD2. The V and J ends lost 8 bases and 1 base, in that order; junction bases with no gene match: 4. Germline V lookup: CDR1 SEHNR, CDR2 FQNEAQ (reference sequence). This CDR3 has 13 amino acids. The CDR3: CASGRGDSYEQYF. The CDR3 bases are TGTGCCAGCGGGCGGGGGGATTCCTACGAGCAGTACTTC.

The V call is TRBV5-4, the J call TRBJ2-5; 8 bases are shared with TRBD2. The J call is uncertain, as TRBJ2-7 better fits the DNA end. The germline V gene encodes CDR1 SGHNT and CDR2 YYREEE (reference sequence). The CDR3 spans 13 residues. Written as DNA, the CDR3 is TGTGCCAGCAGCTCGGGACTAGACTACGAGCAGTACTTC. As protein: CASSSGLDYEQYF.

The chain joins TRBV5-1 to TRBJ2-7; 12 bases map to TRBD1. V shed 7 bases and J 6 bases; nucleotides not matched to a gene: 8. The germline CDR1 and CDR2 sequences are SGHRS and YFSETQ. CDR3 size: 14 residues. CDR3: CASRPGQGAREQYF. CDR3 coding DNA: TGCGCCAGCCGGCCGGGACAGGGGGCCCGCGAGCAGTACTTC.

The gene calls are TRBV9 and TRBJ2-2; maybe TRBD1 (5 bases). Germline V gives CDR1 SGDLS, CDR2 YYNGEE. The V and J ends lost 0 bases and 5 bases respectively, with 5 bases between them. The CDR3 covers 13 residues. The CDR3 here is CASSVGQTGELFF. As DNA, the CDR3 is TGTGCCAGCAGCGTAGGACAGACCGGGGAGCTGTTTTTT.

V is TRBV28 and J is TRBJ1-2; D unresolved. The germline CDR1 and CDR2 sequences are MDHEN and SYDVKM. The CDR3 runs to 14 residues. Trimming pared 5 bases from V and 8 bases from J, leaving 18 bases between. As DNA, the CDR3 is TGTGCCAGCAGTGCGGCGCCCAACGTCGGCGGCTACACCTTC. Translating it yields CASSAAPNVGGYTF.

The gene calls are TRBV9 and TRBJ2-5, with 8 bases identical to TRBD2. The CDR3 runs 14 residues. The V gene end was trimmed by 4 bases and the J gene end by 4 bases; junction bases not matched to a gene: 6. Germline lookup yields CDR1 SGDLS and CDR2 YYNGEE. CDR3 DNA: TGTGCCAGCAGCCCTGGGACTAGTCGAGAGACCCAGTACTTC. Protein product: CASSPGTSRETQYF.

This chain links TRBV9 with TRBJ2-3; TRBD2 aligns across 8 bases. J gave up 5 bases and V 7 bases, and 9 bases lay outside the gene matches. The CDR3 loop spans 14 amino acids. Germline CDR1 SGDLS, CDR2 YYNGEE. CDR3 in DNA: TGTGCCAGCGAGCCGGGGGGGGCCCAAGATACGCAGTATTTT. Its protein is CASEPGGAQDTQYF. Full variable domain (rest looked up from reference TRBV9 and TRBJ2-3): DSGVTQTPKHLITATGQRVTLRCSPRSGDLSVYWYQQSLDQGLQFLIQYYNGEERAKGNILERFSAQQFPDLHSELNLSSLELGDSALYFCASEPGGAQDTQYFGPGTRLTVL.

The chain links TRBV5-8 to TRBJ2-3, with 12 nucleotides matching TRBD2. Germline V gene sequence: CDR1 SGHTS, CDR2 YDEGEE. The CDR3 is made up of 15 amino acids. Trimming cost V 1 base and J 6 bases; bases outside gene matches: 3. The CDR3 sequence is CASSLTSGGRDTQYF. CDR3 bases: TGTGCCAGCAGCTTGACTAGCGGGGGGCGGGATACGCAGTATTTT.

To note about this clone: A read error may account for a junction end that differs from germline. The CDR3 loop reads CASSPGTGTDTQYF. The CDR3 DNA reads as TGTGCCAGCAGTCCCGGGACAGGGACAGATACACAGTATTTT. The rearrangement joins TRBV5-5 to TRBJ2-3, with 9 bases that match TRBD1. Germline V CDR1 and CDR2: SGHKS, YYEKEE (reference sequence). The CDR3 is 14 amino acids. The whole variable domain, filled in from reference TRBV5-5 and TRBJ2-3, reads DAGVTQSPTHLIKTRGQQVTLRCSPISGHKSVSWYQQVLGQGPQFIFQYYEKEERGRGNFPDRFSARQFPNYSSELNVNALLLGDSALYLCASSPGTGTDTQYFGPGTRLTVL.

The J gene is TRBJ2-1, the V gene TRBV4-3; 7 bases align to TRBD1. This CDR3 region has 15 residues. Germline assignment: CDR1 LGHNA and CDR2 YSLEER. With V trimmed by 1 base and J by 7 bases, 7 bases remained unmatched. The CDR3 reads CASSQVGTVLNEQFF. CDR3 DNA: TGCGCCAGCAGCCAAGTAGGGACAGTTTTGAATGAGCAGTTCTTC.